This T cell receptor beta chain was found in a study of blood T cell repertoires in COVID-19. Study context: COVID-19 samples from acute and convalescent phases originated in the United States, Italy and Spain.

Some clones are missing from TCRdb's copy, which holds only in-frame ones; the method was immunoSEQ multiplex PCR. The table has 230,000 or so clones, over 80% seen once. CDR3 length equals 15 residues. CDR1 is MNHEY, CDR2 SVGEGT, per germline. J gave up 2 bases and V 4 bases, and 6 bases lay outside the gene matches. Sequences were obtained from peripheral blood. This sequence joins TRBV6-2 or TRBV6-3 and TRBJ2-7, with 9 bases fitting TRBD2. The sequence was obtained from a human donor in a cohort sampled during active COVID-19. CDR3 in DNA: TGTGCCAGCAGTTTGGGCGGGAGGGGGACCTACGAGCAGTACTTC. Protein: CASSLGGRGTYEQYF.